Below are 7 T cell receptor beta chains sequenced from a single sample in a study of OX40 agonist ivuxolimab in advanced cancers. Assay: immunoSEQ multiplex PCR; the TCRdb copy retains only in-frame clones and omits some. The table lists some 38,000 clones, 92% of them singletons. The material was CD4+ or CD8+ T cells sorted from blood, obtained in a trial of the OX40 agonist ivuxolimab. These receptors were taken from an adult with an advanced solid tumor such as melanoma, head and neck, liver or kidney cancer.

V is TRBV2 and J is TRBJ2-6; D unclear. The CDR3 is 13 residues long. V lost 7 bases and J 3 bases, leaving 7 bases between the germline ends. Germline CDR1 and CDR2: SNHLY and FYNNEI. CDR3 sequence (DNA): TGTGCCAGCACCCCGGGTGGGGCCAACGTCCTGACTTTC. This codes for CASTPGGANVLTF.

CDR3 DNA: TGTGCCAGCAGCGTAGGCCCTAGCGAGAACACCGGGGAGCTGTTTTTT. Translated: CASSVGPSENTGELFF. The chain employs TRBV9 and TRBJ2-2, with a possible D match to TRBD2 (6 bases). The CDR3 extends over 16 amino acids. The germline gives CDR1 SGDLS, CDR2 YYNGEE. Between the trimmed V and J ends, which lost 0 bases and 1 base, there was a span of 10 bases.

V usage is TRBV9 and J usage is TRBJ2-1; TRBD2 aligns across 11 bases. V trimming: 5 bases; J trimming: 4 bases; junction bases outside the gene matches: 5. CDR1 and CDR2 from the germline V gene are SGDLS and YYNGEE. The CDR3 is 15 amino acids. CDR3 sequence: CASSPSGRKYNEQFF. DNA for the CDR3: TGTGCCAGCAGTCCTAGCGGGAGGAAATACAATGAGCAGTTCTTC.

The chain is built from TRBV5-1 and TRBJ2-1; 9 bases line up with TRBD2. The CDR3 consists of 16 residues. V shed 4 bases, J shed 6 bases, and the junction held 11 bases outside the gene matches. CDR1 and CDR2 (germline): SGHRS, YFSETQ. As DNA, the CDR3 is TGCGCCAGCAGCAGAAATAGCGGGAGTTTAGCCAATGAGCAGTTCTTC. Translating it yields CASSRNSGSLANEQFF.

This chain connects TRBV4-1 to TRBJ1-1, with D perhaps TRBD1 (5 bases). Between the trimmed V and J ends, which lost 0 bases and 5 bases, there was a span of 16 bases. Germline loops: CDR1 MGHRA, CDR2 YSYEKL. The CDR3 is made up of 16 amino acids. CDR3 sequence reads: CASSQDGAGGETEAFF. The CDR3 bases are TGCGCCAGCAGCCAAGATGGGGCCGGTGGGGAAACTGAAGCTTTCTTT.

The chain couples TRBV28 to TRBJ2-7, with a possible D match to TRBD1 (6 bases). The CDR3 has 13 amino acids. CDR1 MDHEN and CDR2 SYDVKM come from the germline V gene. Trimming left V 5 bases short and J 0 bases short, with 8 bases between. CDR3: CASSPDSSYEQYF. CDR3 in DNA: TGTGCCAGCAGTCCGGACAGCTCCTACGAGCAGTACTTC.

Concerning this clone: Other nucleotide sequences in the sample specify the same CDR3. The rearrangement links TRBV4-1 to TRBJ2-7, with a possible D match to TRBD2 (6 bases). Trimming left V 4 bases short and J 2 bases short, with 12 bases between. The CDR3 covers 14 residues. The germline gives CDR1 MGHRA, CDR2 YSYEKL. The CDR3 here is CASSRGTGTYEQYF. The CDR3 DNA reads as TGCGCCAGCAGCCGCGGGACGGGAACCTACGAGCAGTACTTC.